Listed below are T cell receptor beta chains from one sample, sequenced in a study of control samples from healthy donors and cancer patients. Clones were sequenced by immunoSEQ multiplex PCR, and TCRdb holds only the in-frame ones, with some missing. The table includes some 130,000 clones, roughly 90% detected once. Input material: blood. The receptors here all came from a woman between 45 and 60 years old in good health. Each CDR3 is given with its conserved first and last residue. The D gene is left open where the match is weak. Where a row states a size, it is once, few, many or the class of an expanded clone; other rows omit it.

V	J	D	size	DNA	CDR3
TRBV6-5	TRBJ1-1	.	.	TGTGCCAGCAGGGGGGTGGGGGACACTGAAGCTTTCTTT	CASRGVGDTEAFF
TRBV18	TRBJ1-2	.	.	TGTGCCAGCTCACCGGTAGGAACTACTAACTATGGCTACACCTTC	CASSPVGTTNYGYTF
TRBV3-1/TRBV3-2	TRBJ2-2	.	.	TGTGCCAGCAGCCAAGATCTGAGCGCCGGGGAGCTGTTTTTT	CASSQDLSAGELFF
TRBV20-1	TRBJ1-2	TRBD1	.	TGCAGTTCAGGGGGTGGAGATGGCTACACCTTC	CSSGGGDGYTF
TRBV19	TRBJ1-5	.	few	TGTGCCAGTAGTATAGATCCCCTTAATCAGCCCCAGCATTTT	CASSIDPLNQPQHF
TRBV21-1	TRBJ1-1	.	once	TGTGCCAGCCCACTGAGGACGGACGACACTGAAGCTTTCTTT	CASPLRTDDTEAFF
TRBV20-1	TRBJ2-7	.	.	TGCAGTGCTAGTCGCCCGCGGGGCAGCTCCTACGAGCAGTACTTC	CSASRPRGSSYEQYF
TRBV5-1	TRBJ2-7	TRBD1	.	TGCGCCAGCAGCTTGGCCACGGAAGGACAGGGAGTATACGAGCAGTACTTC	CASSLATEGQGVYEQYF
TRBV27	TRBJ1-2	TRBD1	.	TGTGCCAGCAGTTTCAACAGGGGGCTGAACTATGGCTACACCTTC	CASSFNRGLNYGYTF
TRBV29-1	TRBJ2-7	TRBD2	.	TGCAGCGTTCAACTGGAGCGGACTAGCGGGAGGAGAGGCTACGAGCAGTACTTC	CSVQLERTSGRRGYEQYF
TRBV12-3/TRBV12-4	TRBJ1-1	.	.	TGTGCCAGCAGTTTAACCCCCGGCGAAGCTTTCTTT	CASSLTPGEAFF
TRBV29-1	TRBJ2-2	.	.	TGCAGCGTTGGGGTCGGCGGCGGGACCGGGGAGCTGTTTTTT	CSVGVGGGTGELFF
TRBV20-1	TRBJ2-7	TRBD2	.	TGCAGTGCTAGTAGTGTTGAGACTAGCGGGAGATCCTACGAGCAGTACTTC	CSASSVETSGRSYEQYF
TRBV5-6	TRBJ1-1	.	.	TGTGCCAGCAGCTGGTTTGGGGGGAACACTGAAGCTTTCTTT	CASSWFGGNTEAFF
TRBV6-5	TRBJ1-4	TRBD1	.	TGTGCCAGCAGGGGACAGGGATCTAATGAAAAACTGTTTTTT	CASRGQGSNEKLFF
TRBV6-4	TRBJ2-1	TRBD2	.	TGTGCCAGCAGTCCGTCACTAGCGGGAGGGGGCCATGAGCAGTTCTTC	CASSPSLAGGGHEQFF
TRBV4-2	TRBJ1-3	.	.	TGTGCCAGCAGCCAAGTCACCTGGCGGGACTCTGGAAACACCATATATTTT	CASSQVTWRDSGNTIYF
TRBV25-1	TRBJ2-5	.	.	TGTGCCAGCAGTGAGCTCAGGGGTGGCCAAGAGACCCAGTACTTC	CASSELRGGQETQYF
TRBV7-7	TRBJ1-1	.	.	TGTGCTAGCAGCTTAGACCGGAACACTGAAGCTTTCTTT	CASSLDRNTEAFF
TRBV2	TRBJ1-2	.	.	TGTGCCAGCCTTCTTCCTGATTTCTATGGCTACACCTTC	CASLLPDFYGYTF
TRBV5-4	TRBJ1-3	TRBD1	once	TGTGCCAGCAGCTTGGCCGGGACAGGGGGGATTGGCTCTGGAAACACCATATATTTT	CASSLAGTGGIGSGNTIYF
TRBV27	TRBJ1-1	TRBD1	.	TGTGCCAGCAGTTTATCGACAGGGGTGAACAGTGAAGCTTTCTTT	CASSLSTGVNSEAFF
TRBV5-4	TRBJ2-4	.	few	TGTGCCAGCAGCTTGTCAGGGTACAAAAACATTCAGTACTTC	CASSLSGYKNIQYF
TRBV6-5	TRBJ2-5	.	.	TGTGCCAGCAGTTACATAGAGACCCAGTACTTC	CASSYIETQYF
TRBV7-9	TRBJ2-5	.	.	TGTGCCAGCGGCAGGACGGGTGTGGAGACCCAGTACTTC	CASGRTGVETQYF
TRBV3-1/TRBV3-2	TRBJ1-6	.	.	TGTGCCAGCAGCCAAGCCGTGGGGGGATTGAATTCACCCCTCCACTTT	CASSQAVGGLNSPLHF
TRBV5-5	TRBJ1-1	.	.	TGTGCCAGCAGCTTGGGTGAAGGGACGGGTACTGAAGCTTTCTTT	CASSLGEGTGTEAFF
TRBV7-2	TRBJ1-4	.	.	TGTGCCAGCAGCTTACAGGGACGTAGATCCGAAAAACTGTTTTTT	CASSLQGRRSEKLFF
TRBV19	TRBJ1-6	TRBD1	.	TGTGCCAGTAACCCAGGGGGGAACTTTAATTCACCCCTCCACTTT	CASNPGGNFNSPLHF
TRBV30	TRBJ2-3	.	.	TGTGCCTGGAGTGGAGACAGCACAGATACGCAGTATTTT	CAWSGDSTDTQYF
TRBV5-6	TRBJ2-1	TRBD1	.	TGTGCCAGCAGCCGGAGAACCGGGACAGGGTACTCGAATGAGCAGTTCTTC	CASSRRTGTGYSNEQFF
TRBV7-9	TRBJ1-2	.	once	TGTGCCAGCAGCTTATCTTCGTTGTCTGTTTATGGCTACACCTTC	CASSLSSLSVYGYTF
TRBV11-2	TRBJ2-3	.	once	TGTGCCAGCAGCTTAGGACTGGATACGCAGTATTTT	CASSLGLDTQYF
TRBV11-2	TRBJ1-5	.	few	TGTGCCAGCAGCTTAGGTCGACAGGGCAATCAGCCCCAGCATTTT	CASSLGRQGNQPQHF
TRBV10-3	TRBJ2-1	.	.	TGTGCCCTAAGACGGGGCGATGAGCAGTTCTTC	CALRRGDEQFF
TRBV10-3	TRBJ1-3	.	.	TGTGCCATCGGGGGGGAGGCTTACTCTGGAAACACCATATATTTT	CAIGGEAYSGNTIYF
TRBV3-1/TRBV3-2	TRBJ2-4	TRBD2	.	TGTGCCAGCAGCCTGGGGACTAGCGTCAAAAACATTCAGTACTTC	CASSLGTSVKNIQYF
TRBV5-1	TRBJ1-4	.	.	TGCGCCAGCAGCTTAGCACGGTCGGATGAAAAACTGTTTTTT	CASSLARSDEKLFF
TRBV5-6	TRBJ2-6	.	.	TGTGCCAGCATTCGTCAGGGATCCCCTGGGGCCAACGTCCTGACTTTC	CASIRQGSPGANVLTF
TRBV11-2	TRBJ2-5	TRBD1	.	TGTGCCAGCAGCTTGAGGGACAGGGCCCAAGAGACCCAGTACTTC	CASSLRDRAQETQYF
TRBV5-5	TRBJ2-3	TRBD1	.	TGTGCCAGCAGCTTGGACAGGGGTGGCATAGATACGCAGTATTTT	CASSLDRGGIDTQYF
TRBV19	TRBJ1-1	.	.	TGTGCCAGTAGGGCAGGGCTGGTAGACACTGAAGCTTTCTTT	CASRAGLVDTEAFF
TRBV5-6	TRBJ2-7	TRBD1	.	TGTGCCAGCAGCTTGGACAGGGGGCTCTACGAGCAGTACTTC	CASSLDRGLYEQYF